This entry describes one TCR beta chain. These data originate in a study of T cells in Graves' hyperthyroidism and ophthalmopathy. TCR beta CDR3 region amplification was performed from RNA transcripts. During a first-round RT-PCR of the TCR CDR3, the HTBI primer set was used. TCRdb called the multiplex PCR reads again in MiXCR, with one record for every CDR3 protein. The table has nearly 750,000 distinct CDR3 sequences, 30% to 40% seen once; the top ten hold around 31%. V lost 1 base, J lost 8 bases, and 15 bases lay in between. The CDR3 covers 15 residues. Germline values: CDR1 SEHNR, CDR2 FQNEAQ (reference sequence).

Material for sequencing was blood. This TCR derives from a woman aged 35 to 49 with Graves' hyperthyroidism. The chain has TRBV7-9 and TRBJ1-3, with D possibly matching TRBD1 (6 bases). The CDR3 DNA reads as TGTGCCAGCAGCTTAGACGGGGGCTGGTTAGACACCATATATTTT. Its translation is CASSLDGGWLDTIYF.